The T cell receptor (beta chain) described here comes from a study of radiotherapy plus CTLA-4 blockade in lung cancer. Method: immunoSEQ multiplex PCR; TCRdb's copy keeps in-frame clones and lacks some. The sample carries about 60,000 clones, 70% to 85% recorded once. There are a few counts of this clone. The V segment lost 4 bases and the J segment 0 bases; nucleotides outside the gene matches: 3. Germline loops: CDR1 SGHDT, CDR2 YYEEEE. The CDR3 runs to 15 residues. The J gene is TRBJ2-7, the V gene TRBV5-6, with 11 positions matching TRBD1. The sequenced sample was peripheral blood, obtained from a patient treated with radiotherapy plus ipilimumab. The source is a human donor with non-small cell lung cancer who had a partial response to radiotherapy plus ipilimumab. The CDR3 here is CASSGDRGSSYEQYF. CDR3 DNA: TGTGCCAGCAGCGGGGACAGGGGGTCCTCCTACGAGCAGTACTTC.